Listed below are T cell receptor beta chains from one sample, sequenced in a study of metastatic and nonmetastatic thyroid tumors. TCRdb reprocessed the PCR reads using MiXCR. Of 15,000 to 20,000 clones in the sample, approximately 29% were seen once. The sample comprised adjacent normal tissue. The receptors were sampled from a female donor with papillary thyroid cancer or a benign thyroid nodule (not recorded which). Some clones in this sample may be carry-over from other donors' samples. The CDR3 runs from the conserved cysteine through the conserved F or W. Fields, in order: V gene, clone size, J gene, D gene, CDR3 protein, CDR3 DNA. The D gene is left open where the match is weak. The listing skips clone size in some rows; elsewhere it reads once, few, many or a size class.

V gene: TRBV6-1
clone size: few
J gene: TRBJ1-5
D gene: .
CDR3 protein: CASSLTRDTKHF
CDR3 DNA: TGTGCCAGCAGTCTAACACGGGATACGAAGCATTTT

V gene: TRBV7-4
clone size: many
J gene: TRBJ1-5
D gene: .
CDR3 protein: CASSFSQVRRGLIQPQHF
CDR3 DNA: TGTGCCAGCAGCTTCTCCCAGGTGCGGAGGGGACTAATTCAGCCCCAGCATTTT

V gene: TRBV7-3
clone size: .
J gene: TRBJ2-2
D gene: TRBD2
CDR3 protein: CASSPSGRAGTGELFF
CDR3 DNA: TGTGCCAGCAGCCCTAGCGGGAGGGCCGGGACCGGGGAGCTGTTTTTT

V gene: TRBV2
clone size: few
J gene: TRBJ1-5
D gene: .
CDR3 protein: CASSENRPDNQPQHF
CDR3 DNA: TGTGCCAGCAGTGAGAACAGGCCGGACAATCAGCCCCAGCATTTT

V gene: TRBV6-1
clone size: .
J gene: TRBJ1-2
D gene: .
CDR3 protein: CASSEALGGAGYTF
CDR3 DNA: TGTGCCAGCAGTGAAGCCCTCGGGGGGGCTGGCTACACCTTC

V gene: TRBV6-1
clone size: .
J gene: TRBJ2-1
D gene: .
CDR3 protein: CASRTPYNEQFF
CDR3 DNA: TGTGCCAGCAGAACACCGTACAATGAGCAGTTCTTC

V gene: TRBV28
clone size: many
J gene: TRBJ1-4
D gene: .
CDR3 protein: CASSGGGTIEKLFF
CDR3 DNA: TGTGCCAGCTCCGGCGGGGGGACAATTGAAAAACTGTTTTTT

V gene: TRBV3-1
clone size: .
J gene: TRBJ2-2
D gene: .
CDR3 protein: CASSHHGQEGFTGGELFF
CDR3 DNA: TGTGCCAGCAGCCATCATGGGCAGGAGGGGTTTACGGGCGGGGAGCTGTTTTTT

V gene: TRBV7-2
clone size: medium-sized
J gene: TRBJ2-1
D gene: TRBD2
CDR3 protein: CASSLAFRGGLYNEQFF
CDR3 DNA: TGTGCCAGCAGCTTAGCCTTTCGGGGGGGCCTCTACAATGAGCAGTTCTTC

V gene: TRBV12-3/TRBV12-4
clone size: .
J gene: TRBJ2-7
D gene: TRBD2
CDR3 protein: CASSAPSGGLYEQYF
CDR3 DNA: TGTGCCAGCAGTGCCCCTAGCGGGGGGCTCTACGAGCAGTACTTC

V gene: TRBV6-1
clone size: few
J gene: TRBJ1-3
D gene: .
CDR3 protein: CASSPGETRRAIYF
CDR3 DNA: TGTGCCAGCAGTCCTGGGGAGACCCGGCGAGCCATATATTTT

V gene: TRBV9
clone size: many
J gene: TRBJ2-7
D gene: .
CDR3 protein: CASSVGLGIKYEQYF
CDR3 DNA: TGTGCCAGCAGCGTAGGGCTAGGAATTAAGTACGAGCAGTACTTC

V gene: TRBV4-2
clone size: many
J gene: TRBJ1-4
D gene: TRBD1
CDR3 protein: CASSRTTGGTNEKLFF
CDR3 DNA: TGTGCCAGCAGCCGCACCACAGGGGGGACTAATGAAAAACTGTTTTTT

V gene: TRBV6-1
clone size: few
J gene: TRBJ2-1
D gene: TRBD2
CDR3 protein: CASSEIVGLADNEQFF
CDR3 DNA: TGTGCCAGCAGTGAAATTGTGGGACTAGCGGACAATGAGCAGTTCTTC

V gene: TRBV27
clone size: .
J gene: TRBJ2-7
D gene: TRBD1
CDR3 protein: CASSLLGQGYEQYF
CDR3 DNA: TGTGCCAGCAGTTTATTGGGACAGGGGTACGAGCAGTACTTC

V gene: TRBV27
clone size: .
J gene: TRBJ2-1
D gene: TRBD2
CDR3 protein: CATIPLMGLNEQFF
CDR3 DNA: TGTGCCACTATACCCCTGATGGGACTAAATGAGCAGTTCTTC

V gene: TRBV6-1
clone size: few
J gene: TRBJ1-2
D gene: .
CDR3 protein: CASRPGWGLLNGYTF
CDR3 DNA: TGTGCCAGCAGACCAGGTTGGGGCCTTCTAAATGGCTACACCTTC

V gene: TRBV7-3
clone size: medium-sized
J gene: TRBJ2-6
D gene: TRBD1
CDR3 protein: CASSPQGAAISGANVLTF
CDR3 DNA: TGTGCCAGCAGCCCTCAGGGGGCGGCCATCTCTGGGGCCAACGTCCTGACTTTC

V gene: TRBV3-1
clone size: medium-sized
J gene: TRBJ2-7
D gene: .
CDR3 protein: CASSQGSGLPYEQYF
CDR3 DNA: TGTGCCAGCAGCCAAGGATCAGGGCTACCCTACGAGCAGTACTTC

V gene: TRBV9
clone size: many
J gene: TRBJ2-7
D gene: TRBD1
CDR3 protein: CASRLGGQSPYEQYF
CDR3 DNA: TGTGCCAGCAGGCTAGGGGGACAGTCCCCCTACGAGCAGTACTTC

V gene: TRBV11-2
clone size: few
J gene: TRBJ2-3
D gene: .
CDR3 protein: CASSLSQTGGGTDTQYF
CDR3 DNA: TGTGCCAGCAGCTTAAGTCAGACCGGGGGAGGCACAGATACGCAGTATTTT

V gene: TRBV30
clone size: once
J gene: TRBJ2-5
D gene: .
CDR3 protein: CAWNPQTKETQYF
CDR3 DNA: TGTGCCTGGAACCCCCAGACGAAAGAGACCCAGTACTTC

V gene: TRBV6-1
clone size: few
J gene: TRBJ1-6
D gene: TRBD1
CDR3 protein: CASSGEDRSSYNSPLHF
CDR3 DNA: TGTGCCAGCAGTGGGGAGGACAGGAGCTCCTATAATTCACCCCTCCACTTT

V gene: TRBV6-5
clone size: .
J gene: TRBJ1-1
D gene: TRBD1
CDR3 protein: CASSLRTGGNTEAFF
CDR3 DNA: TGTGCCAGCAGTTTAAGGACAGGGGGGAACACTGAAGCTTTCTTT

V gene: TRBV5-1
clone size: once
J gene: TRBJ2-5
D gene: TRBD1
CDR3 protein: CASSRGGETETQYF
CDR3 DNA: TGCGCCAGCAGTAGAGGGGGCGAAACAGAGACCCAGTACTTC

V gene: TRBV28
clone size: few
J gene: TRBJ2-6
D gene: .
CDR3 protein: CASARPTSGANVLTF
CDR3 DNA: TGTGCCAGCGCACGACCGACCTCTGGGGCCAACGTCCTGACTTTC

V gene: TRBV12-3/TRBV12-4
clone size: medium-sized
J gene: TRBJ2-6
D gene: .
CDR3 protein: CASRTAGYSGANVLTF
CDR3 DNA: TGTGCCAGCAGAACGGCGGGGTACTCTGGGGCCAACGTCCTGACTTTC

V gene: TRBV4-2
clone size: .
J gene: TRBJ2-2
D gene: .
CDR3 protein: CASSQARGDGELFF
CDR3 DNA: TGTGCCAGCAGCCAAGCCAGGGGCGACGGGGAGCTGTTTTTT

V gene: TRBV19
clone size: medium-sized
J gene: TRBJ1-2
D gene: TRBD1
CDR3 protein: CASSIPGQGIYGYTF
CDR3 DNA: TGTGCCAGTAGTATTCCCGGACAGGGGATCTATGGCTACACCTTC

V gene: TRBV5-6
clone size: many
J gene: TRBJ1-4
D gene: .
CDR3 protein: CASSDGGWGEKLFF
CDR3 DNA: TGTGCCAGCAGCGACGGGGGTTGGGGCGAAAAACTGTTTTTT

V gene: TRBV11-1
clone size: .
J gene: TRBJ1-1
D gene: .
CDR3 protein: CASSFSQVGDTEAFF
CDR3 DNA: TGTGCCAGCAGCTTTTCCCAGGTAGGGGACACTGAAGCTTTCTTT

V gene: TRBV5-1
clone size: .
J gene: TRBJ2-7
D gene: TRBD2
CDR3 protein: CASSSPRGLAGEGHYEQYF
CDR3 DNA: TGCGCCAGCAGCTCCCCTAGGGGACTAGCGGGAGAAGGGCACTACGAGCAGTACTTC

V gene: TRBV6-2/TRBV6-3
clone size: .
J gene: TRBJ1-1
D gene: .
CDR3 protein: CAISYCGTNYESFF
CDR3 DNA: TGTGCCATCAGTTACTGCGGAACGAACTATGAATCTTTCTTT

V gene: TRBV19
clone size: .
J gene: TRBJ2-1
D gene: TRBD1
CDR3 protein: CASSIGYRDRDEQFF
CDR3 DNA: TGTGCCAGTAGTATCGGTTACCGGGACAGGGATGAGCAGTTCTTC

V gene: TRBV3-1
clone size: .
J gene: TRBJ1-2
D gene: TRBD1
CDR3 protein: CASSQPGQDTYGYTF
CDR3 DNA: TGTGCCAGCAGCCAGCCGGGACAGGACACATATGGCTACACCTTC

V gene: TRBV19
clone size: few
J gene: TRBJ2-7
D gene: TRBD1
CDR3 protein: CASSIGTAYEQYF
CDR3 DNA: TGTGCCAGTAGTATTGGGACAGCCTACGAGCAGTACTTC

V gene: TRBV27
clone size: once
J gene: TRBJ2-5
D gene: TRBD1
CDR3 protein: CASSPRDRAIRLAGETQYF
CDR3 DNA: TGTGCCAGCAGTCCTCGGGACAGGGCGATAAGACTAGCAGGGGAGACCCAGTACTTC

V gene: TRBV20-1
clone size: .
J gene: TRBJ2-7
D gene: TRBD2
CDR3 protein: CSARPNLASGANF
CDR3 DNA: TGCAGTGCTAGACCCAACCTTGCTAGCGGGGCTAACTTC

V gene: TRBV6-2/TRBV6-3
clone size: few
J gene: TRBJ2-2
D gene: .
CDR3 protein: CASKEQSVTGELFF
CDR3 DNA: TGTGCCAGCAAGGAGCAGTCAGTCACCGGGGAGCTGTTTTTT

V gene: TRBV5-1
clone size: .
J gene: TRBJ2-7
D gene: TRBD1
CDR3 protein: CASSLAGQGEQYF
CDR3 DNA: TGCGCCAGCAGCTTGGCGGGACAGGGCGAGCAGTACTTC